This is a list of T cell receptor beta chains from one sample in a study of cytomegalovirus exposure and HLA in healthy donors. TCRdb's copy holds only in-frame clones and misses some; the assay was immunoSEQ multiplex PCR. Among over 150,000 clones listed, less than 90% were seen once. Sequences were obtained from PBMCs. The receptors were sampled from a man aged 45-65 years in good health and CMV-seronegative. Both conserved end residues are part of each CDR3. The D gene is left open where the match is weak. For some rows the clone size is stated as once, few or many, or as a class when expanded; others skip it.

V gene: TRBV4-1; D gene: -; clone size: -; J gene: TRBJ2-7; CDR3 DNA: TGCGCCAGCAGCCAAGAGGGTAGGACAAATTACGAGCAGTACTTC; CDR3 protein: CASSQEGRTNYEQYF
V gene: TRBV6-5; D gene: -; clone size: -; J gene: TRBJ2-4; CDR3 DNA: TGTGCCAGCAGTTACCGGGGTGCCAAAAACATTCAGTACTTC; CDR3 protein: CASSYRGAKNIQYF
V gene: TRBV4-3; D gene: -; clone size: few; J gene: TRBJ2-2; CDR3 DNA: TGCGCCAGCAGCGGAGCGGTAAACACCGGGGAGCTGTTTTTT; CDR3 protein: CASSGAVNTGELFF
V gene: TRBV19; D gene: -; clone size: -; J gene: TRBJ1-1; CDR3 DNA: TGTGCCAGTCGGGGGGAGAGGAGGAACACTGAAGCTTTCTTT; CDR3 protein: CASRGERRNTEAFF
V gene: TRBV18; D gene: TRBD1; clone size: -; J gene: TRBJ2-3; CDR3 DNA: TGTGCCAGCTCACCTCAGAGGACAGGACCGAGCACAGATACGCAGTATTTT; CDR3 protein: CASSPQRTGPSTDTQYF
V gene: TRBV28; D gene: TRBD1; clone size: -; J gene: TRBJ2-7; CDR3 DNA: TGTGCCAGCAGTTTTCCTCCGGGGACAGGGATCTCCTACGAGCAGTACTTC; CDR3 protein: CASSFPPGTGISYEQYF
V gene: TRBV5-1; D gene: TRBD2; clone size: -; J gene: TRBJ2-7; CDR3 DNA: TGCGCCAGCAGCTCTGGGACTAGCGGGGGGTCGTTCTCCTACGAGCAGTACTTC; CDR3 protein: CASSSGTSGGSFSYEQYF
V gene: TRBV7-3; D gene: TRBD1; clone size: -; J gene: TRBJ1-2; CDR3 DNA: TGTGCCAGCAGCTCGGGACAGGGGACGAGTGGCTACACCTTC; CDR3 protein: CASSSGQGTSGYTF
V gene: TRBV5-4; D gene: TRBD1; clone size: -; J gene: TRBJ1-2; CDR3 DNA: TGTGCCAGCAGCGCCGGGACAGGGACCTACTATGGCTACACCTTC; CDR3 protein: CASSAGTGTYYGYTF
V gene: TRBV19; D gene: -; clone size: -; J gene: TRBJ1-1; CDR3 DNA: TGTGCCACTCAAGGTTCCGACATGAACACTGAAGCTTTCTTT; CDR3 protein: CATQGSDMNTEAFF
V gene: TRBV15; D gene: -; clone size: -; J gene: TRBJ1-2; CDR3 DNA: TGTGCCACGAGCAAGAGTAGCAACTATGGCTACACCTTC; CDR3 protein: CATSKSSNYGYTF
V gene: TRBV7-3; D gene: TRBD2; clone size: -; J gene: TRBJ2-3; CDR3 DNA: TGTGCCAGCAGGGAGACTAGCGGGGGCCGGGGAGATACGCAGTATTTT; CDR3 protein: CASRETSGGRGDTQYF
V gene: TRBV6-5; D gene: -; clone size: -; J gene: TRBJ2-7; CDR3 DNA: TGTGCCAGCAGGAGGGCTCTCGAGCAGTACTTC; CDR3 protein: CASRRALEQYF
V gene: TRBV5-1; D gene: -; clone size: once; J gene: TRBJ1-1; CDR3 DNA: TGCGCCAGCAGCTTTGGGAGCAGGAGCCCTAACACTGAAGCTTTCTTT; CDR3 protein: CASSFGSRSPNTEAFF
V gene: TRBV5-1; D gene: TRBD2; clone size: -; J gene: TRBJ2-2; CDR3 DNA: TGCGCCAGCAGCTTGGGAGTAGCGGGAAGCACCGGGGAGCTGTTTTTT; CDR3 protein: CASSLGVAGSTGELFF
V gene: TRBV6-4; D gene: -; clone size: -; J gene: TRBJ2-7; CDR3 DNA: TGTGCCAGCAGTGGTGAAGGGGAAAACGAGCAGTACTTC; CDR3 protein: CASSGEGENEQYF
V gene: TRBV5-1; D gene: TRBD1; clone size: -; J gene: TRBJ1-3; CDR3 DNA: TGCGCCAGCAGCTTGGTCGGACAGGGATCGGGAAACACCATATATTTT; CDR3 protein: CASSLVGQGSGNTIYF
V gene: TRBV7-2; D gene: -; clone size: -; J gene: TRBJ1-5; CDR3 DNA: TGTGCCAGCAGCCAGGGGCGCAATCAGCCCCAGCATTTT; CDR3 protein: CASSQGRNQPQHF
V gene: TRBV28; D gene: TRBD2; clone size: -; J gene: TRBJ2-7; CDR3 DNA: TGTGCCAGCACCCGGGGGGGGGAGTACCACGAGCAGTACTTC; CDR3 protein: CASTRGGEYHEQYF
V gene: TRBV29-1; D gene: -; clone size: once; J gene: TRBJ2-3; CDR3 DNA: TGCAGCGTTGAAGTCGGGAACCCCACAGATACGCAGTATTTT; CDR3 protein: CSVEVGNPTDTQYF
V gene: TRBV4-1; D gene: -; clone size: -; J gene: TRBJ2-7; CDR3 DNA: TGCGCCAGCAGCCACAATTCGGTCCAGGCCTACGAGCAGTACTTC; CDR3 protein: CASSHNSVQAYEQYF
V gene: TRBV10-3; D gene: -; clone size: -; J gene: TRBJ1-1; CDR3 DNA: TGTGCCATCAGTGCGTCGTCCGGACCCAAAGGGGTGTTGAACACTGAAGCTTTCTTT; CDR3 protein: CAISASSGPKGVLNTEAFF
V gene: TRBV9; D gene: -; clone size: -; J gene: TRBJ2-4; CDR3 DNA: TGTGCCAGCAGCTCAGGGGAGGGGGTGGCCAAAAACATTCAGTACTTC; CDR3 protein: CASSSGEGVAKNIQYF
V gene: TRBV28; D gene: -; clone size: -; J gene: TRBJ2-3; CDR3 DNA: TGTGCCAGCAGTTTGAGGAAGGATACGCAGTATTTT; CDR3 protein: CASSLRKDTQYF
V gene: TRBV29-1; D gene: -; clone size: -; J gene: TRBJ2-3; CDR3 DNA: TGCAGCGTTGTAGCCTCCGCCTCAGATACGCAGTATTTT; CDR3 protein: CSVVASASDTQYF
V gene: TRBV6-1; D gene: -; clone size: -; J gene: TRBJ1-2; CDR3 DNA: TGTGCCAGCAGTGAAGGGGCCGACTATGGCTACACCTTC; CDR3 protein: CASSEGADYGYTF
V gene: TRBV5-4; D gene: TRBD2; clone size: few; J gene: TRBJ2-2; CDR3 DNA: TGTGCCAGCAGCTTGGTCCTAGCGGGACTCACCGGGGAGCTGTTTTTT; CDR3 protein: CASSLVLAGLTGELFF
V gene: TRBV9; D gene: -; clone size: -; J gene: TRBJ1-3; CDR3 DNA: TGTGCCAGCAGCGTAGTAGGGGTAGGGCCTGGAAACACCATATATTTT; CDR3 protein: CASSVVGVGPGNTIYF
V gene: TRBV25-1; D gene: -; clone size: -; J gene: TRBJ2-2; CDR3 DNA: TGTGCCAGCAGTAAACAGGGCGCGAACACCGGGGAGCTGTTTTTT; CDR3 protein: CASSKQGANTGELFF